The sequence of this T cell receptor beta chain was determined in a study of T-cell reconstitution after alpha-beta-depleted transplantation in children (dated by TCRdb to the mid-2010s). Background for the entire study: The study quantitatively tracked T-cell immune reconstitution after TCRalphabeta/CD19-depleted allogeneic hematopoietic cell transplantation in children using TCR repertoire profiling.

The CDR3, cysteine through phenylalanine, is 16 amino acids long. Only CDR3 DNA remains: 48 bases, in frame from the first base. In the germline V gene (reference sequence), CDR1 corresponds to DFQATT and CDR2 to SNEGSKA. A distance of 17 bases separates the germline ends of V and J, which lose 1 base and 5 bases respectively. The sample's treatment or condition label, in plain terms: allogeneic hematopoietic cell transplantation with graft depleted of TCRalphabeta T cells and CD19 B cells. The transplant recipients were children given TCRalphabeta/CD19-depleted allogeneic hematopoietic cell grafts. The investigation overall reported the following: About two months after transplant, the apparently early recovery of alphabetaT-cell counts reportedly depended on just several hundred clones that had expanded rapidly and came from non-depleted graft cells. The high TCRbeta diversity at day 60 in some patients was ascribed to recipient T cells and intrathymic progenitors that had survived conditioning. Over the following months the frequencies of hyperexpanded clones went down, and after one year T-cell counts and TCRbeta diversity were mostly credited to newly produced T cells.

Library method: PCR. Sequencer: Illumina HiSeq 2500. TCR libraries were prepared with molecular barcoding, using unique molecular identifiers to normalize TCRbeta repertoire quantification. TCRdb redid the processing of the public reads, applying fastp at Q25 and MiXCR, and retained in-frame beta chains. Identical CDR3 proteins give one entry, which carries the most common genes and DNA. Recorded for this sample are 200,000 or so distinct CDR3 sequences; 6.6% of them occurred a single time. Together, the top ten hold less than 7% of the sample. This clonotype was recorded at least ten times. Its cognate antigen has yet to be identified. No quality values exist for individual bases; no much larger clone is one base distant.

The chain is made from TRBV20-1 and TRBJ2-2; the D region possibly corresponds to TRBD1 (6 bases align). The origin of this receptor is a boy aged 2 to 10 with acute lymphoblastic leukemia, due to receive a stem cell transplant. The sequencing here drew on PBMCs, taken before TCRalphabeta/CD19-depleted stem cell transplant. CDR3 loop: CSARAYFGGRTGELFF. The nucleotide sequence is given as TGCAGTGCTAGAGCCTATTTTGGGGGCCGAACCGGGGAGCTGTTTTTT.